This is a list of T cell receptor beta chains from one sample in a study of PD-1 blockade in mismatch repair-deficient tumors. Repertoires were generated with immunoSEQ multiplex PCR, while TCRdb's copy carries only in-frame clones and drops some. The sample records about 68,000 clones, more than 75% being singletons. The specimen was peripheral blood, collected 2 weeks after starting pembrolizumab. These receptors were collected from an adult with mismatch repair-deficient cancer. Both conserved end residues are part of each CDR3. The D gene is left open where the match is weak. Clone size appears in some rows only: once, few, many, or a class for an expanded clone.

CDR3 length,clone size,J gene,D gene,V gene,CDR3 protein,CDR3 DNA
14,.,TRBJ2-1,TRBD2,TRBV9,CASTSREARLGQFF,TGTGCCAGCACATCGCGGGAGGCCCGATTAGGGCAGTTCTTC
15,.,TRBJ2-7,.,TRBV7-3,CASSSRQVQTYEQYF,TGTGCCAGCAGCTCAAGACAGGTTCAAACCTACGAGCAGTACTTC
15,.,TRBJ2-5,.,TRBV7-2,CASSLVVPAGETQYF,TGTGCCAGCAGCTTAGTGGTGCCGGCCGGGGAGACCCAGTACTTC
18,once,TRBJ2-1,.,TRBV7-9,CASSLESTGRFGYNEQFF,TGTGCCAGCAGCTTAGAATCCACAGGGAGATTTGGTTACAATGAGCAGTTCTTC
15,medium-sized,TRBJ2-1,.,TRBV14,CASSPLTSTYNEQFF,TGTGCCAGCAGCCCCTTGACATCCACCTACAATGAGCAGTTCTTC
13,few,TRBJ1-2,.,TRBV9,CASSGEVNYGYTF,TGTGCCAGCAGCGGTGAGGTTAACTATGGCTACACCTTC
11,.,TRBJ2-3,.,TRBV19,CASGITDTQYF,TGTGCCAGCGGGATCACAGATACGCAGTATTTT
14,.,TRBJ2-1,TRBD2,TRBV19,CASSGGGSWDEQFF,TGTGCCAGTAGTGGAGGCGGGAGTTGGGATGAGCAGTTCTTC
14,.,TRBJ1-1,.,TRBV6-1,CASSEWGRGTEAFF,TGTGCCAGCAGTGAATGGGGGAGGGGCACTGAAGCTTTCTTT
16,.,TRBJ2-7,TRBD1,TRBV6-6,CASSYGTGGGNDEQYF,TGTGCCAGCAGTTATGGGACAGGGGGGGGCAACGACGAGCAGTACTTC
16,.,TRBJ2-5,TRBD2,TRBV5-1,CASSLDVSGSQETQYF,TGCGCCAGCAGCTTGGATGTTAGCGGGTCTCAAGAGACCCAGTACTTC
14,few,TRBJ2-5,.,TRBV2,CASSEKSPQETQYF,TGTGCCAGCAGCGAAAAGTCTCCCCAAGAGACCCAGTACTTC
14,.,TRBJ2-1,.,TRBV14,CASSQIRTSNEQFF,TGTGCCAGCAGCCAAATCCGGACTTCCAATGAGCAGTTCTTC
15,.,TRBJ1-2,.,TRBV7-9,CASSPPGPANYGYTF,TGTGCCAGCTCCCCACCGGGCCCAGCTAACTATGGCTACACCTTC
14,.,TRBJ2-7,.,TRBV9,CASSPGRGAYEQYF,TGTGCCAGCAGCCCTGGTAGGGGGGCCTACGAGCAGTACTTC
13,.,TRBJ2-7,.,TRBV27,CASSPLDKYEQYF,TGTGCCAGCAGTCCTTTGGACAAGTACGAGCAGTACTTC
13,.,TRBJ2-5,.,TRBV5-1,CASSLGQQETQYF,TGCGCCAGCAGCTTGGGACAGCAAGAGACCCAGTACTTC
13,.,TRBJ1-1,TRBD1,TRBV6-5,CASTGQGGTEAFF,TGTGCCAGCACCGGACAGGGGGGGACTGAAGCTTTCTTT
15,.,TRBJ2-7,TRBD2,TRBV7-2,CASSPLAQREYEQYF,TGTGCCAGCAGCCCTCTTGCCCAGCGGGAGTACGAGCAGTACTTC
14,.,TRBJ1-3,.,TRBV5-4,CASSPAGGPNTIYF,TGTGCCAGCAGTCCAGCTGGGGGCCCAAACACCATATATTTT
15,.,TRBJ2-2,.,TRBV13,CASSLGHKNTGELFF,TGTGCCAGCAGCTTAGGACACAAGAACACCGGGGAGCTGTTTTTT
15,.,TRBJ2-7,.,TRBV7-2,CASTPIGGRSYEQYF,TGTGCCAGCACCCCGATCGGGGGGCGCTCCTACGAGCAGTACTTC
13,.,TRBJ2-5,.,TRBV7-2,CASSLTREETQYF,TGTGCCAGCAGCTTAACTCGGGAGGAGACCCAGTACTTC
16,.,TRBJ1-1,.,TRBV18,CASSPPSLGRNTEAFF,TGTGCCAGCTCACCACCGTCTTTGGGCAGAAACACTGAAGCTTTCTTT
12,.,TRBJ1-1,TRBD1,TRBV7-2,CASSPTQGAAFF,TGTGCCAGCAGCCCAACACAGGGGGCGGCTTTCTTT
13,.,TRBJ2-1,TRBD2,TRBV7-6,CASSNSGRGEQFF,TGTGCCAGCAGCAATAGCGGGAGGGGTGAGCAGTTCTTC
14,once,TRBJ1-1,TRBD1,TRBV5-1,CASRQQGAGTEAFF,TGCGCCAGCAGACAACAGGGGGCCGGCACTGAAGCTTTCTTT
14,.,TRBJ2-3,.,TRBV15,CATSRSGTTDTQYF,TGTGCCACCAGCAGATCCGGGACCACAGATACGCAGTATTTT
16,.,TRBJ2-1,TRBD1,TRBV7-6,CASSPQPGQGTSEQFF,TGTGCCAGCAGCCCGCAGCCGGGACAGGGAACATCCGAGCAGTTCTTC
10,.,TRBJ2-3,.,TRBV2,CASKRDTQYF,TGTGCCAGCAAGCGCGATACGCAGTATTTT
14,.,TRBJ1-2,TRBD1,TRBV4-1,CASSYRTGTYGYTF,TGCGCCAGCAGCTACCGGACAGGGACGTATGGCTACACCTTC
13,.,TRBJ1-2,.,TRBV7-2,CASSFGRTSGYTF,TGTGCCAGCAGCTTCGGGAGGACCTCTGGCTACACCTTC
14,.,TRBJ2-7,.,TRBV19,CASSMVGEAYEQYF,TGTGCCAGTAGTATGGTGGGAGAGGCGTACGAGCAGTACTTC
19,once,TRBJ2-3,TRBD2,TRBV6-4,CASSQSGLAGARGTDTQYF,TGTGCCAGCAGTCAATCGGGACTAGCGGGAGCACGGGGCACAGATACGCAGTATTTT
16,.,TRBJ2-7,.,TRBV29-1,CRVDGGGGRSSYEQYF,TGCCGCGTTGATGGGGGGGGCGGGCGGAGCTCCTACGAGCAGTACTTC
18,.,TRBJ2-2,TRBD2,TRBV4-2,CASSQDLAGGANTGELFF,TGTGCCAGCAGCCAAGATCTAGCGGGAGGTGCGAACACCGGGGAGCTGTTTTTT
12,.,TRBJ1-4,.,TRBV15,CATSREAEKLFF,TGTGCCACCAGCAGAGAGGCAGAAAAACTGTTTTTT
15,.,TRBJ2-7,TRBD1,TRBV15,CATSPRTGSSYEQYF,TGTGCCACCAGCCCCCGGACAGGGAGCTCCTACGAGCAGTACTTC
16,.,TRBJ1-4,TRBD1,TRBV19,CASSISTGTGHEKLFF,TGTGCCAGTAGTATAAGTACGGGGACAGGGCACGAAAAACTGTTTTTT
14,.,TRBJ2-3,TRBD1,TRBV18,CASSPGQGADTQYF,TGTGCCAGCTCCCCGGGACAGGGGGCAGATACGCAGTATTTT
15,.,TRBJ2-5,.,TRBV6-5,CASSYPPVVEETQYF,TGTGCCAGCAGTTACCCCCCCGTGGTGGAGGAGACCCAGTACTTC
14,.,TRBJ2-1,.,TRBV7-7,CASSPVGSYNEQFF,TGTGCTAGCAGCCCCGTGGGAAGCTACAATGAGCAGTTCTTC